This T cell receptor (beta chain) was retrieved from a study of blood T cell repertoires in COVID-19. Study as a whole: Researchers got acute and convalescent COVID-19 samples from the United States, Italy and Spain. Sample material is recorded as cDNA or gDNA derived from T cells, B-cell-depleted T cells, or PBMCs.

This CDR3 region has 12 residues. In germline, CDR1 is MDHEN, CDR2 SYDVKM. Comments on this clone: The junction and the germline gene differ at one end; a read error may be behind it.

Authors' analysis steps: Amplification of reference gene primers was used by the study to estimate nucleated cell counts. Only in-frame clones appear in the TCRdb table, and some are missing; sequencing was by immunoSEQ multiplex PCR. The DNA gave D and trimming, while V, J and clone size come from that table. The table lists some 57,000 clones, around 90% of them singletons. The sequenced sample was peripheral blood. This chain uses TRBV28 with TRBJ1-1; D not certain. The TCR originated in a man aged 55 to 69 with active COVID-19. CDR3 region: CASTLDASKAFF. DNA for the CDR3: TGTGCCAGCACTTTAGATGCGAGTAAAGCTTTCTTT.